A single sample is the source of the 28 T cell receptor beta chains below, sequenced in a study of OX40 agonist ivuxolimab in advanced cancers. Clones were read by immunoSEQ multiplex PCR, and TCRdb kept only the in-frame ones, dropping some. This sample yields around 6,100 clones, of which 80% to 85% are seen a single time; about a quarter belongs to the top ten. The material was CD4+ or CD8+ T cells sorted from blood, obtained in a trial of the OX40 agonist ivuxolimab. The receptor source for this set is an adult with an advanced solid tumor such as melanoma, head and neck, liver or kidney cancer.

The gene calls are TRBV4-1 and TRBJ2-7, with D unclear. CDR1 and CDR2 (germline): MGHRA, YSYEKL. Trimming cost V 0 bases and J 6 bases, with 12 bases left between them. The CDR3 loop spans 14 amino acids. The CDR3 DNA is TGCGCCAGCAGCCAAGATCGAGAGTCGCCCGAGCAGTACTTC. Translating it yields CASSQDRESPEQYF.

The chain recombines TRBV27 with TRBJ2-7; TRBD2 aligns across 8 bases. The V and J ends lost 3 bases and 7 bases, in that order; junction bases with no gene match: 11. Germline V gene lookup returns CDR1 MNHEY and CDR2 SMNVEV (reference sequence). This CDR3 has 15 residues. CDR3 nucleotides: TGTGCCAGCAGTTTCTTGGCGGGAGGCCCTATTGAGCAGTACTTC. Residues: CASSFLAGGPIEQYF.

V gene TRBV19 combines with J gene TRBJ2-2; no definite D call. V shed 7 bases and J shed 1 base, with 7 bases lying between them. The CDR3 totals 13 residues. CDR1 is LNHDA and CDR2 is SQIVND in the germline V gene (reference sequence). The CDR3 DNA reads TGTGCCAGTAATTCTGGGAACACCGGGGAGCTGTTTTTT. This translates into CASNSGNTGELFF.

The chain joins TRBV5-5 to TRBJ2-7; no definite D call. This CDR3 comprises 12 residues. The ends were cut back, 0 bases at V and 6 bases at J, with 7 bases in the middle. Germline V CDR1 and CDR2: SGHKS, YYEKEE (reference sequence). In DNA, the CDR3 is TGTGCCAGCAGCTTGGGGATAACCGAGCAGTACTTC. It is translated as CASSLGITEQYF.

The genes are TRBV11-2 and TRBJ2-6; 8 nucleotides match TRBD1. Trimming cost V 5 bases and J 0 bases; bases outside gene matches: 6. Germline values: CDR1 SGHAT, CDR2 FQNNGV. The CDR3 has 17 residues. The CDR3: CASSGQGRFSGANVLTF. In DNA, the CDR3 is TGTGCCAGCAGCGGACAGGGAAGATTCTCTGGGGCCAACGTCCTGACTTTC. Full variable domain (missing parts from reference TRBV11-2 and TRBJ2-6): EAGVAQSPRYKIIEKRQSVAFWCNPISGHATLYWYQQILGQGPKLLIQFQNNGVVDDSQLPKDRFSAERLKGVDSTLKIQPAKLEDSAVYLCASSGQGRFSGANVLTFGAGSRLTVL.

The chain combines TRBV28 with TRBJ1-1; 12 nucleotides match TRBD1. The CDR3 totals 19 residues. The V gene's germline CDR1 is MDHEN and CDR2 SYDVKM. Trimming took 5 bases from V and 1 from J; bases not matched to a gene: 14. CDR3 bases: TGTGCCAGCAGTCCTATGGGGACAGGGGGCCTTATAAAGAACACTGAAGCTTTCTTT. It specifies CASSPMGTGGLIKNTEAFF.

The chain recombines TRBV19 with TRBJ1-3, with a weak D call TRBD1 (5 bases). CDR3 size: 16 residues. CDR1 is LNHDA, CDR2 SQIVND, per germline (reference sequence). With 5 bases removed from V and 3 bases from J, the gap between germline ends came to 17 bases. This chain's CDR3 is CASSYGHGQGGNTIYF. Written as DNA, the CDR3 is TGTGCCAGTAGTTACGGACACGGTCAAGGTGGAAACACCATATATTTT. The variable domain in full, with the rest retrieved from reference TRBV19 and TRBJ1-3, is DGGITQSPKYLFRKEGQNVTLSCEQNLNHDAMYWYRQDPGQGLRLIYYSQIVNDFQKGDIAEGYSVSREKKESFPLTVTSAQKNPTAFYLCASSYGHGQGGNTIYFGEGSWLTVV.

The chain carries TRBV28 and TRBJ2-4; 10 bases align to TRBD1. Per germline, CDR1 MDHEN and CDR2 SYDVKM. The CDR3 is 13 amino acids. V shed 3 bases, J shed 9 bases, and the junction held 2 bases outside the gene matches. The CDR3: CASSLDRGGIQYF. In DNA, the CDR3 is TGTGCCAGCAGTTTGGACAGGGGGGGCATTCAGTACTTC.

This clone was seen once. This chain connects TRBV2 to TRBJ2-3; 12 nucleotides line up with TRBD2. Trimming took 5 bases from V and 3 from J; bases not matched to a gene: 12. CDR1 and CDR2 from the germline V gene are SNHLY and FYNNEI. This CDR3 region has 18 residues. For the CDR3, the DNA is TGTGCCAGCAGTAGACGACTAGCGGGGGCTACGCAGACAGATACGCAGTATTTT. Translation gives CASSRRLAGATQTDTQYF.

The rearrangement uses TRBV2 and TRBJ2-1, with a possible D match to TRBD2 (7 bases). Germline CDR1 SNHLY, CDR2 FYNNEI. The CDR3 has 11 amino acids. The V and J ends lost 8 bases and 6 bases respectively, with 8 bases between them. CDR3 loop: CASGGANEQFF. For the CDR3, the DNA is TGTGCCAGCGGGGGGGCCAATGAGCAGTTCTTC.

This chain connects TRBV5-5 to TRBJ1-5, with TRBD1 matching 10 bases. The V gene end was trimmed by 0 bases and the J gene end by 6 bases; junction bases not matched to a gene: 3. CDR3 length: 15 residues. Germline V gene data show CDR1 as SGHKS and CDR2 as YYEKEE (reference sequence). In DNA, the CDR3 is TGTGCCAGCAGCTTGGGGACAGGGGGAGGTCAGCCCCAGCATTTT. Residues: CASSLGTGGGQPQHF.

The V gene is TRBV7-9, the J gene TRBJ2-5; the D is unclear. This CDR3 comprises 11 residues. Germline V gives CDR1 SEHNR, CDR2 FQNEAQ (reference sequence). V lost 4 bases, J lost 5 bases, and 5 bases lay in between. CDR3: CASSSRETQYF. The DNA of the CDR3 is TGTGCCAGCAGCTCCCGGGAGACCCAGTACTTC.

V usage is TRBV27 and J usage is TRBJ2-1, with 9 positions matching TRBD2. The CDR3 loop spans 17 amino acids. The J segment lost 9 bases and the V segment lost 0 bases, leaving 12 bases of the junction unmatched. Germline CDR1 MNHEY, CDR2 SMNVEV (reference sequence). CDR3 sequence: CASSLSREREVEGEQFF. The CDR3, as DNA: TGTGCCAGCAGTTTATCGAGGGAGCGGGAGGTCGAGGGTGAGCAGTTCTTC.

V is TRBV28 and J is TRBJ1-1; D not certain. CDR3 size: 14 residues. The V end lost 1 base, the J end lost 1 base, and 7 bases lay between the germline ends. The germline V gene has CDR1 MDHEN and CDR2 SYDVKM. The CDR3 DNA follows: TGTGCCAGCAGTTTATTGGTAGGGAACACTGAAGCTTTCTTT. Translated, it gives CASSLLVGNTEAFF.

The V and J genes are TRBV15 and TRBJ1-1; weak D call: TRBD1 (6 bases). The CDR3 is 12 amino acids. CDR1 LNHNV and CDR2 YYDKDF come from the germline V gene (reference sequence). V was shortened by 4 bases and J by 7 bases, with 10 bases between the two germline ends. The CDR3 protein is CATSNTGLEAFF. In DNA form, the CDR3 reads TGTGCCACCAGCAATACAGGGCTTGAAGCTTTCTTT. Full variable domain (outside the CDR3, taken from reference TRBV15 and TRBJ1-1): DAMVIQNPRYQVTQFGKPVTLSCSQTLNHNVMYWYQQKSSQAPKLLFHYYDKDFNNEADTPDNFQSRRPNTSFCFLDIRSPGLGDTAMYLCATSNTGLEAFFGQGTRLTVV.

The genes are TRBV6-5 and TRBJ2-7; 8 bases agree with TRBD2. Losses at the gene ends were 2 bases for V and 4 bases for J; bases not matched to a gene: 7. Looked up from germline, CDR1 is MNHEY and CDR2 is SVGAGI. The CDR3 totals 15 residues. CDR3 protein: CASSYGSGASYEQYF. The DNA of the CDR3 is TGTGCCAGCAGTTACGGTAGCGGGGCTTCGTACGAGCAGTACTTC.

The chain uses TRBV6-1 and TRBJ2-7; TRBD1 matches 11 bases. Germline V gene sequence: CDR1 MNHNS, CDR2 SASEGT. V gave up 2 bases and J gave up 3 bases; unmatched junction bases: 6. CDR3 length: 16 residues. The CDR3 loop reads CASSETRTGGFYEQYF. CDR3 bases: TGTGCCAGCAGTGAAACCCGGACAGGGGGCTTCTACGAGCAGTACTTC.

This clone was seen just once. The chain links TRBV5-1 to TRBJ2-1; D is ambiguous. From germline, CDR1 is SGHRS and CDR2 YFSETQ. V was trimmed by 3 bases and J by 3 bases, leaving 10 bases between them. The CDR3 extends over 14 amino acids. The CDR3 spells CASSSGVDYNEQFF. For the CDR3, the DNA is TGCGCCAGCAGCTCTGGGGTTGACTACAATGAGCAGTTCTTC. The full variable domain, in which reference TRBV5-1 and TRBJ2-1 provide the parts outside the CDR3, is KAGVTQTPRYLIKTRGQQVTLSCSPISGHRSVSWYQQTPGQGLQFLFEYFSETQRNKGNFPGRFSGRQFSNSRSEMNVSTLELGDSALYLCASSSGVDYNEQFFGPGTRLTVL.

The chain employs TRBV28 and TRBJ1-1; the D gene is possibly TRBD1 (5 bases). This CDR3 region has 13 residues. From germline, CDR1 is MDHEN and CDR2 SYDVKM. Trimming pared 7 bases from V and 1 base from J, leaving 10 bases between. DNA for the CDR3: TGTGCCAGCAACGGGGACGGGAACACTGAAGCTTTCTTT. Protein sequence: CASNGDGNTEAFF.

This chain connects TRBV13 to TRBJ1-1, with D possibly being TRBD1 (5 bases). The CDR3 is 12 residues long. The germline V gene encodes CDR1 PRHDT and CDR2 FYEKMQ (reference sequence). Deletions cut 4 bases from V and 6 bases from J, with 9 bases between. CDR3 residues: CASSSGRSEAFF. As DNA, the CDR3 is TGTGCCAGCAGCTCGGGACGTTCTGAAGCTTTCTTT.

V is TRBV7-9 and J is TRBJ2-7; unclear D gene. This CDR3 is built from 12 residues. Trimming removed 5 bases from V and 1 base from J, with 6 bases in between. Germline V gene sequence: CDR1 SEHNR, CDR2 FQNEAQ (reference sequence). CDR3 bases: TGTGCCAGCAGCCTCGGGTCCTACGAGCAGTACTTC. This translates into CASSLGSYEQYF. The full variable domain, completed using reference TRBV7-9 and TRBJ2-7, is DTGVSQNPRHKITKRGQNVTFRCDPISEHNRLYWYRQTLGQGPEFLTYFQNEAQLEKSRLLSDRFSAERPKGSFSTLEIQRTEQGDSAMYLCASSLGSYEQYFGPGTRLTVT.

The CDR3 spells CASSLEQGDSSPLHF. DNA of the CDR3: TGCGCCAGCAGCCTGGAACAGGGGGATAGTTCACCCCTCCACTTT. V is TRBV4-1 and J is TRBJ1-6, with 8 nucleotides matching TRBD1. The CDR3 runs to 15 residues. Germline V lookup: CDR1 MGHRA, CDR2 YSYEKL. Losses at the gene ends were 4 bases for V and 9 bases for J; bases not matched to a gene: 8.

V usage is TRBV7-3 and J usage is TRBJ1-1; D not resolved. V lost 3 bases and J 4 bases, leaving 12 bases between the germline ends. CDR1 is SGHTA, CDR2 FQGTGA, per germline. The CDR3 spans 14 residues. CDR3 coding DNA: TGTGCCAGCAGCTTCGGGGAAACGGGCACTGAAGCTTTCTTT. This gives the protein CASSFGETGTEAFF.

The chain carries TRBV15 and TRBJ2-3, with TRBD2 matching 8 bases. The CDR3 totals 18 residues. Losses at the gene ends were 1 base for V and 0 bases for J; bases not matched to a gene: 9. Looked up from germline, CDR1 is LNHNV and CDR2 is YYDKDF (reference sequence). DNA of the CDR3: TGTGCCACCAGCAGAGTGCGGGAGGCATACACTAGCACAGATACGCAGTATTTT. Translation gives CATSRVREAYTSTDTQYF.

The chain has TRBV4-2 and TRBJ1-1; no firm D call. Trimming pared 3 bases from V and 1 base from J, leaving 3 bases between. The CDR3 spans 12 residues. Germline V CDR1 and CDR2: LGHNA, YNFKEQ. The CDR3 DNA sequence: TGTGCCAGCAGCCAGGGGAACACTGAAGCTTTCTTT. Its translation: CASSQGNTEAFF.

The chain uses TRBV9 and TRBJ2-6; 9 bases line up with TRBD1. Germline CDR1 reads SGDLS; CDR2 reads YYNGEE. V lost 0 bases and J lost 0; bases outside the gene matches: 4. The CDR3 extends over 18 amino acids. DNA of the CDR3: TGTGCCAGCAGCGTAGACGGGACAGGGTACTCTGGGGCCAACGTCCTGACTTTC. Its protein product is CASSVDGTGYSGANVLTF.

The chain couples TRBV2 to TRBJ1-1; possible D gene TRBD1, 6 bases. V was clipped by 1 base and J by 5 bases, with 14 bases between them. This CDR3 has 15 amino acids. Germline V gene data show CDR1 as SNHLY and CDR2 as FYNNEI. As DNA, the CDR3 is TGTGCCAGCAGTGAAGGAAGGGGGGCGCGGACTGAAGCTTTCTTT. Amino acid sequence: CASSEGRGARTEAFF. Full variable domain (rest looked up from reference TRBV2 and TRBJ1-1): EPEVTQTPSHQVTQMGQEVILRCVPISNHLYFYWYRQILGQKVEFLVSFYNNEISEKSEIFDDQFSVERPDGSNFTLKIRSTKLEDSAMYFCASSEGRGARTEAFFGQGTRLTVV.

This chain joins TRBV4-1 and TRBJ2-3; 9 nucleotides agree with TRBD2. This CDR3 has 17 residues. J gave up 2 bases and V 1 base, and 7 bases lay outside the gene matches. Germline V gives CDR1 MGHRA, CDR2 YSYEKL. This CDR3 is CASSQGLAGAHTDTQYF. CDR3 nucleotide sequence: TGCGCCAGCAGCCAAGGTTTAGCGGGGGCCCACACAGATACGCAGTATTTT.